This TCR beta chain was obtained from a study of T-cell reconstitution after alpha-beta-depleted transplantation in children. The study's findings and limits: The study reportedly traced alpha-beta T cells about two months after transplant to several hundred expanded graft clones.

In this sample, this clonotype turned up many times. Antigen specificity is unknown. The CDR3 length is 17 residues. Trimming removed 4 bases at V and 5 bases at J, with 22 bases between. Germline V CDR1 and CDR2: LGHNA, YNFKEQ. The TCRbeta library incorporated unique molecular identifiers. TCRdb analysed the PCR reads with MiXCR anew, one entry per CDR3 protein. The sample contains approximately 50,000 distinct CDR3 sequences, roughly 5% of which appear only once. Sequenced material: PBMCs, mostly from graft donor cells, taken 60 days after TCRalphabeta/CD19-depleted stem cell transplant. This sequence joins TRBV4-2 and TRBJ2-3; weak D call: TRBD2 (5 bases). This clonotype originated in a female patient aged 2-10 years who had a stem cell transplant for aplastic anemia, so the T cells may come from the graft donor. The CDR3, as DNA: TGTGCCAGCAGCCGACGACTCCAACGACCTGAGGGAGATACGCAGTATTTT. Protein: CASSRRLQRPEGDTQYF.